Below, 18 T cell receptor beta chains from the same sample are listed, as sequenced in a study of identical twins. TCRdb recomputed calls from the 5' RACE reads with MiXCR, one row per CDR3 protein. The data show roughly 1,500,000 distinct CDR3 sequences, roughly a third seen once. Input material: cord blood. Source of these receptors: a newborn girl in good health.

This chain joins TRBV7-8 and TRBJ1-4; no clear D. This CDR3 has 15 residues. Germline CDR1 and CDR2: SGHVS and FQNEAQ. V lost 5 bases and J lost 1, with 11 bases in between. The CDR3 reads CASSEWRLTNEKLFF. The CDR3 nucleotides read TGTGCCAGCAGCGAGTGGAGGTTAACTAATGAAAAACTGTTTTTT.

The chain recombines TRBV12-3 or TRBV12-4 with TRBJ1-2; 9 positions agree with TRBD1. The CDR3 consists of 15 residues. The J segment lost 8 bases and the V segment lost 6 bases, leaving 13 bases of the junction unmatched. The CDR3: CASSSQGARIYGYTF. As DNA, the CDR3 is TGTGCCAGCAGCTCACAGGGGGCGCGTATCTACGGCTACACCTTC.

The rearrangement joins TRBV27 to TRBJ2-1; D call uncertain. The length of the CDR3 is 17 residues. Germline CDR1 reads MNHEY; CDR2 reads SMNVEV (reference sequence). V was shortened by 5 bases and J by 1 base, with 18 bases between the two germline ends. CDR3 bases: TGTGCCAGCAGTAGAAAATTACGGCCCCGGTCCTACAATGAGCAGTTCTTC. It encodes CASSRKLRPRSYNEQFF.

This chain links TRBV6-1 with TRBJ1-5; 8 positions match TRBD1. This CDR3 has 14 residues. J was trimmed by 5 bases and V by 1 base; bases with no gene match: 1. CDR1 and CDR2 from the germline V gene are MNHNS and SASEGT. CDR3 DNA sequence: TGTGCCAGCAGTGAAGGCAGGGGGCATCAGCCCCAGCATTTT. Its translation is CASSEGRGHQPQHF.

The rearrangement uses TRBV7-9 and TRBJ1-5, with a tentative D call TRBD1 (6 bases). The germline V gene has CDR1 SEHNR and CDR2 FQNEAQ (reference sequence). The V end lost 1 base, the J end lost 0 bases, and 10 bases lay between the germline ends. This CDR3 is built from 16 residues. CDR3 in DNA: TGTGCCAGCAGCTTAGGGGACAACCTTAGCAATCAGCCCCAGCATTTT. Amino acid sequence: CASSLGDNLSNQPQHF. The entire variable domain, with the rest obtained from reference TRBV7-9 and TRBJ1-5, is as follows: DTGVSQNPRHKITKRGQNVTFRCDPISEHNRLYWYRQTLGQGPEFLTYFQNEAQLEKSRLLSDRFSAERPKGSFSTLEIQRTEQGDSAMYLCASSLGDNLSNQPQHFGDGTRLSIL.

This clonotype has just one count. A clone one base away is much larger, so this may be a read error. V is TRBV4-1 and J is TRBJ1-4; D remains ambiguous. The CDR3 runs to 13 residues. Germline V gene data show CDR1 as MGHRA and CDR2 as YSYEKL. CDR3 DNA: TGCGCCAGCAGCCAAACGGTTAATGAAAGACTGTTTTTT. Protein sequence: CASSQTVNERLFF.

This chain uses TRBV20-1 with TRBJ2-7, with TRBD1 identical over 9 bases. Germline CDR1 is DFQATT and CDR2 is SNEGSKA (reference sequence). The CDR3 is 15 residues long. With V trimmed by 1 base and J by 0 bases, 4 bases remained unmatched. DNA of the CDR3: TGCAGTGCTAGAGCCTCACAGGGGGCCTCCTACGAGCAGTACTTC. It is translated as CSARASQGASYEQYF.

This chain joins TRBV4-1 and TRBJ2-7; 8 nucleotides align to TRBD1. With 3 bases clipped from V and 4 bases from J, the junction kept 11 bases outside the gene matches. The CDR3 is 16 amino acids. Germline V gene sequence: CDR1 MGHRA, CDR2 YSYEKL. For the CDR3, the DNA is TGCGCCAGCAGCCAGACTAGGACAGGGATCGGGTACGAGCAGTACTTC. This sequence encodes CASSQTRTGIGYEQYF.

This clonotype has a handful of counts. This chain connects TRBV29-1 to TRBJ1-1, with a weak D call TRBD1 (5 bases). The CDR3 runs 16 residues. Germline CDR1 SQVTM, CDR2 ANQGSEA. V dropped 2 bases and J dropped 1 base, with 17 bases sitting between them. The CDR3, as DNA: TGCAGCGTTGAATGGACAAAGGGGTGGGGGAACACTGAAGCTTTCTTT. Translated, it gives CSVEWTKGWGNTEAFF.

The chain employs TRBV28 and TRBJ2-7; D not certain. The V end was cut by 5 bases, the J end by 4 bases, with 9 bases between. The germline V gene encodes CDR1 MDHEN and CDR2 SYDVKM. The CDR3 consists of 12 residues. The CDR3 spells CASSDRKYEQYF. DNA of the CDR3: TGTGCCAGCAGTGACCGTAAGTACGAGCAGTACTTC.

This clonotype has just a few counts. This chain connects TRBV14 to TRBJ1-4; 7 bases map to TRBD1. The CDR3 totals 15 residues. With V trimmed by 0 bases and J by 7 bases, 5 bases remained unmatched. CDR1 and CDR2 from the germline V gene are SGHDN and FVKESK. CDR3 bases: TGTGCCAGCAGCCAAGACCGACAGGGCTTTGAAAAACTGTTTTTT. This translates into CASSQDRQGFEKLFF.

The chain couples TRBV3-1 to TRBJ1-2, with 8 positions matching TRBD1. CDR1 and CDR2 from the germline V gene are LGHDT and YNNKEL (reference sequence). Trimming took 3 bases from V and 4 from J; bases not matched to a gene: 4. This CDR3 is built from 14 residues. This CDR3 is CASSHSGGSYGYTF. CDR3 DNA: TGTGCCAGCAGCCATTCAGGGGGCAGCTATGGCTACACCTTC.

The CDR3 DNA is TGCGCCAGCAGCTTGGCCGAAGCCAGGGGTAATGAAAAACTGTTTTTT. This codes for CASSLAEARGNEKLFF. This chain uses TRBV5-1 with TRBJ1-4; TRBD1 might be the D (6 bases). The CDR3 length is 16 residues. Germline values: CDR1 SGHRS, CDR2 YFSETQ. The V end was cut by 0 bases, the J end by 4 bases, with 13 bases between.

The genes are TRBV20-1 and TRBJ2-3, with 10 nucleotides matching TRBD1. CDR1 is DFQATT, CDR2 SNEGSKA, per germline (reference sequence). Trimming removed 3 bases from V and 5 bases from J; junction bases left unmatched: 8. The CDR3 sequence is 15 residues long. CDR3 loop: CSASPGTGVVDTQYF. CDR3 coding DNA: TGCAGTGCTAGCCCCGGGACAGGGGTGGTAGATACGCAGTATTTT.

This chain links TRBV6-1 with TRBJ1-2, with TRBD1 matching 11 bases. The J segment lost 7 bases and the V segment lost 2 bases, leaving 3 bases of the junction unmatched. The CDR3 consists of 14 residues. Germline V CDR1 and CDR2: MNHNS, SASEGT. This chain's CDR3 is CASSERGTGGGYTF. The CDR3 coding sequence is TGTGCCAGCAGTGAAAGGGGGACAGGGGGTGGCTACACCTTC.

J is TRBJ1-6 and V is TRBV7-9; D is uncertain. From germline, CDR1 is SEHNR and CDR2 FQNEAQ (reference sequence). Deletions cut 5 bases from V and 8 bases from J, with 10 bases between. The CDR3 is 13 amino acids. For the CDR3, the DNA is TGTGCCAGCAGCCCCCCAGCGGATTCACCCCTCCACTTT. Its translation: CASSPPADSPLHF.

This chain connects TRBV27 to TRBJ2-2; 10 bases line up with TRBD2. Germline V gives CDR1 MNHEY, CDR2 SMNVEV (reference sequence). J was trimmed by 4 bases and V by 7 bases; bases with no gene match: 3. The CDR3 has 14 amino acids. CDR3 in amino acids: CASNLAGVTGELFF. The CDR3 coding sequence is TGTGCCAGCAACCTAGCGGGAGTCACCGGGGAGCTGTTTTTT.

This clonotype was seen repeatedly, ten times or more. One junction end disagrees with the germline gene, perhaps due to a read error. The rearrangement joins TRBV5-1 to TRBJ2-1; 11 bases match TRBD2. The CDR3 is 15 amino acids. Germline V CDR1 and CDR2: SGHRS, YFSETQ. CDR3: CASRPTSGSYNEQFF. CDR3 nucleotide sequence: TGTGCCAGCAGACCAACTAGCGGGAGTTACAATGAGCAGTTCTTC. Supplemented by reference TRBV5-1 and TRBJ2-1, the full variable domain reads KAGVTQTPRYLIKTRGQQVTLSCSPISGHRSVSWYQQTPGQGLQFLFEYFSETQRNKGNFPGRFSGRQFSNSRSEMNVSTLELGDSALYLCASRPTSGSYNEQFFGPGTRLTVL.